The 20 T cell receptor beta chains below come from one sample, sequenced in a study of T cell responses to AZD1222 COVID-19 vaccine (dated by TCRdb to the early 2020s). To prepare the library, the immunoSEQ multiplex PCR assay was applied. TCRdb holds this immuneACCESS table with in-frame rearrangements only. Some clones are missing; in checked studies, unresolved V genes explain under half, and the rest has no known cause. This sample lists around 180,000 clones; 75% to 90% were detected once. The top ten constitute 6% to 8% of the sample. The sample's time point, from its label and the paper: baseline before first vaccination. Sequenced material: peripheral blood, taken on day 0 of AZD1222 vaccination. These receptors originate from an adult in good health.

The chain has TRBV6-4 and TRBJ1-2; D remains unclear. V lost 0 bases and J lost 7, with 9 bases in between. CDR3 length equals 13 residues. Looked up from germline, CDR1 is MRHNA and CDR2 is SNTAGT. As DNA, the CDR3 is TGTGCCAGCAGTGACTCGATGGGGTTTGGCTACACCTTC. As protein: CASSDSMGFGYTF.

The chain has TRBV19 and TRBJ1-1; TRBD1 matches 8 bases. Germline values: CDR1 LNHDA, CDR2 SQIVND (reference sequence). This CDR3 has 15 residues. With V trimmed by 7 bases and J by 4 bases, 11 bases remained unmatched. In DNA form, the CDR3 reads TGTGCCAGTATCGATCGGACAGGGTTGGGCACTGAAGCTTTCTTT. Translation: CASIDRTGLGTEAFF.

The chain links TRBV4-2 to TRBJ1-5; maybe TRBD1 (5 bases). CDR3 size: 15 residues. Looked up from germline, CDR1 is LGHNA and CDR2 is YNFKEQ. V was shortened by 0 bases and J by 2 bases, with 8 bases between the two germline ends. The CDR3: CASSQEQAGNQPQHF. Here the CDR3 DNA reads TGTGCCAGCAGCCAAGAACAGGCTGGCAATCAGCCCCAGCATTTT.

The J gene is TRBJ2-7, the V gene TRBV9; 7 bases fit TRBD2. Germline CDR1 and CDR2: SGDLS and YYNGEE. The CDR3 extends over 14 amino acids. Germline trimming cut 3 bases from V and 0 bases from J; bases unmatched to any gene: 3. In DNA, the CDR3 is TGTGCCAGCAGCGGCACTAGCGCCTCCTACGAGCAGTACTTC. Translated, it gives CASSGTSASYEQYF.

The chain uses TRBV9 and TRBJ2-4; the D is unclear. The CDR3 is 13 residues long. With 2 bases removed from V and 1 base from J, the gap between germline ends came to 4 bases. Germline lookup yields CDR1 SGDLS and CDR2 YYNGEE. The CDR3 DNA is TGTGCCAGCAGCGTCGGTGCCAAAAACATTCAGTACTTC. Translating it yields CASSVGAKNIQYF.

The J gene is TRBJ2-7, the V gene TRBV6-6, with D possibly TRBD2 on 6 matching bases. The CDR3 sequence is 14 residues long. Germline V CDR1 and CDR2: MNHNY, SVGAGI (reference sequence). Trimming stripped 9 bases from V and 2 bases from J, with 17 bases between. CDR3 DNA sequence: TGTGCCAGTAGTAGCGGTGGGCGCGCCTACGAGCAGTACGTC. Protein product: CASSSGGRAYEQYV.

This clone was picked up one time. The chain is built from TRBV7-2 and TRBJ1-5; 7 bases align to TRBD1. Germline trimming cut 4 bases from V and 5 bases from J; bases unmatched to any gene: 8. The germline V gene encodes CDR1 SGHTA and CDR2 FQGNSA. CDR3 size: 15 residues. CDR3 in DNA: TGTGCCAGCAGCTCTCCCAGGGGGTTTGATCAGCCCCAGCATTTT. This sequence encodes CASSSPRGFDQPQHF.

This chain links TRBV7-2 with TRBJ2-7; D not certain. CDR3 length: 11 amino acids. V gave up 1 base and J gave up 8 bases, with 6 bases separating them. Germline-derived CDR1 and CDR2 are SGHTA and FQGNSA. CDR3 sequence reads: CASSLGRKQYF. The CDR3 DNA follows: TGTGCCAGCAGCTTAGGCAGAAAGCAGTACTTC.

The chain has TRBV6-2 or TRBV6-3 and TRBJ1-1; TRBD1 agrees at 9 bases. J gave up 3 bases and V 5 bases, and 13 bases lay outside the gene matches. The CDR3 totals 17 residues. The germline V gene has CDR1 MNHEY and CDR2 SVGEGT. The CDR3 protein is CASSPRGRDRVDTEAFF. The DNA of the CDR3 is TGTGCCAGCAGTCCCAGGGGGAGGGACAGGGTGGACACTGAAGCTTTCTTT.

The chain couples TRBV4-1 to TRBJ1-5; no firm D call. V was trimmed by 2 bases and J by 5 bases, leaving 13 bases between them. In germline, CDR1 is MGHRA, CDR2 YSYEKL. The CDR3 is 15 residues long. The CDR3 is CASSQIRTDHQPQHF. CDR3 sequence (DNA): TGCGCCAGCAGCCAAATTCGGACGGACCATCAGCCCCAGCATTTT.

This sequence joins TRBV6-4 and TRBJ2-3; D is unclear. In germline, CDR1 is MRHNA, CDR2 SNTAGT. Trimming cost V 6 bases and J 0 bases, with 22 bases left between them. The CDR3 spans 18 residues. This CDR3 is CASRLTDSAVTSTDTQYF. The CDR3 DNA sequence: TGTGCCAGCAGACTAACAGACTCCGCCGTGACTAGCACAGATACGCAGTATTTT.

This chain uses TRBV18 with TRBJ2-1; TRBD2 agrees at 9 bases. J gave up 7 bases and V 3 bases, and 10 bases lay outside the gene matches. The CDR3 totals 16 residues. CDR1 is KGHSH and CDR2 is LQKENI in the germline V gene. In nucleotides, the CDR3 is TGTGCCAGCTCACCGCTTAGCGGGGGTTCATTTAATGAGCAGTTCTTC. As protein: CASSPLSGGSFNEQFF.

The chain couples TRBV3-1 (or the pseudogene TRBV3-2) to TRBJ1-1; maybe TRBD1 (5 bases). Trimming removed 0 bases from V and 1 base from J, with 9 bases in between. Germline V lookup: CDR1 LGHDT, CDR2 YNNKEL (reference sequence). This CDR3 spans 15 amino acids. CDR3: CASSQEGRGNTEAFF. CDR3 sequence (DNA): TGTGCCAGCAGCCAAGAGGGACGGGGGAACACTGAAGCTTTCTTT.

The chain combines TRBV9 with TRBJ1-5; 8 bases are a match to TRBD1. The trim removed 3 bases at V and 0 bases at J, leaving 2 bases unmatched. In germline, CDR1 is SGDLS, CDR2 YYNGEE. The CDR3 loop spans 15 amino acids. Here the CDR3 DNA reads TGTGCCAGCAGCGCTACAGGGGGTAGCAATCAGCCCCAGCATTTT. Encoded protein: CASSATGGSNQPQHF.

The chain recombines TRBV18 with TRBJ2-7; no clear D. Germline V gene data show CDR1 as KGHSH and CDR2 as LQKENI. There are 12 residues in the CDR3. V was shortened by 1 base and J by 7 bases, with 8 bases between the two germline ends. The CDR3 here is CASSPLSAEQYF. CDR3 DNA sequence: TGTGCCAGCTCACCACTCTCGGCAGAGCAGTACTTC.

This chain connects TRBV5-4 to TRBJ2-2; 9 bases fit TRBD1. This CDR3 contains 15 residues. The V segment lost 2 bases and the J segment 7 bases; nucleotides outside the gene matches: 6. Germline lookup yields CDR1 SGHNT and CDR2 YYREEE (reference sequence). The CDR3 sequence is CASSLRTGAGGELFF. CDR3 nucleotide sequence: TGTGCCAGCAGCTTACGGACAGGGGCCGGCGGGGAGCTGTTTTTT. Full variable domain (missing parts from reference TRBV5-4 and TRBJ2-2): ETGVTQSPTHLIKTRGQQVTLRCSSQSGHNTVSWYQQALGQGPQFIFQYYREEENGRGNFPPRFSGLQFPNYSSELNVNALELDDSALYLCASSLRTGAGGELFFGEGSRLTVL.

This chain uses TRBV10-1 with TRBJ1-1; a possible D gene is TRBD1 (6 bases). Trimming removed 2 bases at V and 3 bases at J, with 16 bases between. This CDR3 is built from 16 residues. CDR1 WNHNN and CDR2 SYGVQD come from the germline V gene (reference sequence). CDR3 sequence: CASSERQGRFDTEAFF. The CDR3, as DNA: TGCGCCAGCAGTGAGAGGCAGGGGAGGTTCGACACTGAAGCTTTCTTT.

CDR3 sequence reads: CASSARDSNYGYTF. The CDR3 DNA is TGTGCCAGCAGCGCCCGAGACAGCAACTATGGCTACACCTTC. The chain combines TRBV7-8 with TRBJ1-2, with D possibly being TRBD1 (5 bases). V shed 5 bases and J shed 2 bases, with 12 bases lying between them. The length of the CDR3 is 14 residues. CDR1 and CDR2 (germline): SGHVS, FQNEAQ.

V gene TRBV19 combines with J gene TRBJ1-5, with D perhaps matching TRBD1 (5 bases). Per germline, CDR1 LNHDA and CDR2 SQIVND (reference sequence). V was cut by 7 bases and J by 11 bases, with 21 bases left in between. CDR3 length: 14 residues. The DNA of the CDR3 is TGTGCCAGTACAGGGCTAGGAACAACAGCGGCCCAGCATTTT. Translated, it gives CASTGLGTTAAQHF.

This rearrangement joins TRBV9 to TRBJ1-2, with D possibly being TRBD1 (5 bases). CDR1 SGDLS and CDR2 YYNGEE come from the germline V gene. The ends were cut back, 0 bases at V and 4 bases at J, with 13 bases in the middle. CDR3 length: 15 amino acids. The CDR3 DNA reads as TGTGCCAGCAGCGTAGCGGGGGAGGTGTCCTATGGCTACACCTTC. This sequence encodes CASSVAGEVSYGYTF.